One and the same sample provided the 24 T cell receptor beta chains below, sequenced in a study of T cell responses to AZD1222 COVID-19 vaccine. The data were produced by immunoSEQ multiplex PCR, yet TCRdb's version contains in-frame clones alone and is incomplete. The data hold 65,000 to 90,000 clones, with roughly nine tenths observed a single time. Sample: peripheral blood, taken 28 days after the second AZD1222 dose. All receptors come from an adult who received the AZD1222 COVID-19 vaccine.

The V call is TRBV5-1, the J call TRBJ2-7; D call uncertain. The V gene lost 0 bases and the J gene lost 1 base, with 8 bases spanning the gap. Germline CDR1 and CDR2: SGHRS and YFSETQ. There are 14 residues in the CDR3. The CDR3 loop is CASSLVPASYEQYF. The DNA of the CDR3 is TGCGCCAGCAGCTTGGTCCCTGCTTCCTACGAGCAGTACTTC.

The chain couples TRBV11-2 to TRBJ2-1; D unresolved. The CDR3 has 15 residues. Trimming shortened V by 0 bases and J by 4 bases, and 10 bases separated the two germline ends. Germline assignment: CDR1 SGHAT and CDR2 FQNNGV. CDR3 sequence reads: CASSLDAQIYNEQFF. As DNA, the CDR3 is TGTGCCAGCAGCTTAGATGCGCAAATTTACAATGAGCAGTTCTTC.

The gene calls are TRBV12-3 or TRBV12-4 and TRBJ1-2; D not certain. The CDR3 is 13 residues long. The V and J ends lost 1 base and 4 bases respectively, with 7 bases between them. The CDR3 DNA follows: TGTGCCAGCAGTTTAGTAGAGCGCTATGGCTACACCTTC. The encoded protein is CASSLVERYGYTF.

The chain recombines TRBV3-1 (or the pseudogene TRBV3-2) with TRBJ2-7; D uncertain. The germline CDR1 and CDR2 sequences are LGHDT and YNNKEL (reference sequence). The CDR3 has 15 amino acids. V was pared by 1 base and J by 7 bases, with 17 bases between. Here the CDR3 reads CASSQAGIVLREQYF. CDR3 in DNA: TGTGCCAGCAGCCAAGCTGGTATAGTACTAAGGGAGCAGTACTTC.

This clone was counted a single time. The chain recombines TRBV18 with TRBJ2-7; D gene unclear. Trimming removed 3 bases from V and 2 bases from J, with 11 bases in between. Germline V CDR1 and CDR2: KGHSH, LQKENI. The CDR3 has 14 amino acids. The CDR3 is CASSPAVGTYEQYF. The CDR3 DNA reads TGTGCCAGCTCACCCGCGGTCGGAACCTACGAGCAGTACTTC.

The J gene is TRBJ1-5, the V gene TRBV6-6; 10 nucleotides align to TRBD1. The CDR3 is 16 residues long. CDR1 MNHNY and CDR2 SVGAGI come from the germline V gene (reference sequence). V gave up 6 bases and J gave up 4 bases; unmatched junction bases: 9. The CDR3 spells CASRGWGQGKNQPQHF. In DNA, the CDR3 is TGTGCCAGCAGAGGGTGGGGACAGGGGAAGAATCAGCCCCAGCATTTT.

A remark on this clone: The conserved closing phenylalanine or tryptophan is absent in this CDR3, likely reflecting a read error. The DNA is left out, because the CDR3 cannot be placed on it with certainty; the CDR3 is given as TCRdb lists it. V is TRBV15 and J is TRBJ1-4. Looked up from germline, CDR1 is LNHNV and CDR2 is YYDKDF (reference sequence). The CDR3 numbers 12 amino acids, ends counted. The CDR3 is CATSRAVGGEVS.

The gene calls are TRBV5-8 and TRBJ1-2; the D gene is possibly TRBD1 (5 bases). The V gene lost 0 bases and the J gene lost 4 bases, with 16 bases spanning the gap. Germline assignment: CDR1 SGHTS and CDR2 YDEGEE. The CDR3 totals 16 residues. The CDR3 DNA reads as TGTGCCAGCAGCTTGGGGAAATATCAGGGTGGCTATGGCTACACCTTC. Protein product: CASSLGKYQGGYGYTF. The whole variable domain, remainder taken from reference TRBV5-8 and TRBJ1-2, is EAGVTQSPTHLIKTRGQQATLRCSPISGHTSVYWYQQALGLGLQFLLWYDEGEERNRGNFPPRFSGRQFPNYSSELNVNALELEDSALYLCASSLGKYQGGYGYTFGSGTRLTVV.

The chain carries TRBV7-9 and TRBJ2-1, with TRBD2 matching over 8 bases. The junction had 10 bases not matched to a gene; V was cut back by 1 base and J by 8 bases. Germline CDR1 reads SEHNR; CDR2 reads FQNEAQ (reference sequence). The CDR3 has 16 amino acids. The CDR3 spells CASSLVMGLVYDEQFF. CDR3 coding DNA: TGTGCCAGCAGCTTAGTTATGGGACTAGTTTACGATGAGCAGTTCTTC.

The CDR3 here is CASSPPGLAGVGEQYF. As DNA, the CDR3 is TGTGCCAGCTCACCACCGGGACTAGCGGGAGTAGGGGAGCAGTACTTC. The V and J genes are TRBV18 and TRBJ2-7; 14 bases are shared with TRBD2. CDR1 KGHSH and CDR2 LQKENI come from the germline V gene. The CDR3 contains 16 residues. The J segment lost 7 bases and the V segment lost 0 bases, leaving 5 bases of the junction unmatched.

The chain carries TRBV5-8 and TRBJ1-1; D is perhaps TRBD1 (5 bases). The CDR3 has 14 amino acids. With 3 bases removed from V and 8 bases from J, the gap between germline ends came to 17 bases. CDR1 SGHTS and CDR2 YDEGEE come from the germline V gene. Written as DNA, the CDR3 is TGTGCCAGCAGCTGGGAGGGACGGCTCAAGGAAGCTTTCTTT. It specifies CASSWEGRLKEAFF.

This rearrangement joins TRBV28 to TRBJ1-5; the D is unclear. This CDR3 is built from 15 residues. V was cut by 2 bases and J by 3 bases, with 11 bases left in between. Germline V gene data show CDR1 as MDHEN and CDR2 as SYDVKM. CDR3 nucleotide sequence: TGTGCCAGCAGTTTAAGTGGGATTACCAATCAGCCCCAGCATTTT. It codes for CASSLSGITNQPQHF.

The chain links TRBV11-2 to TRBJ2-7; no clear D gene. CDR1 SGHAT and CDR2 FQNNGV come from the germline V gene. CDR3 length equals 13 residues. Trimming took 8 bases from V and 6 from J, leaving 17 bases between them. CDR3 sequence: CASCASVLGEQYF. DNA of the CDR3: TGTGCCAGCTGCGCGTCCGTCCTCGGCGAGCAGTACTTC.

Only one count was recorded for this clone. This chain links TRBV30 with TRBJ2-7; 7 nucleotides agree with TRBD1. This CDR3 region has 11 residues. With 7 bases clipped from V and 3 bases from J, the junction kept 3 bases outside the gene matches. The germline V gene has CDR1 GTSNPN and CDR2 SVGIG (reference sequence). CDR3 DNA sequence: TGTGCCTTCCGGGACAGCTACGAGCAGTACTTC. Its protein is CAFRDSYEQYF.

The chain has TRBV10-3 and TRBJ2-1, with TRBD2 matching over 9 bases. V was clipped by 2 bases and J by 5 bases; unmatched bases: 4. This CDR3 is 15 amino acids long. CDR1 is ENHRY, CDR2 SYGVKD, per germline. The CDR3 DNA is TGTGCCATCAGTGAGATGCGGGAGGGCCACAATGAGCAGTTCTTC. Amino acid sequence: CAISEMREGHNEQFF.

V and J are TRBV5-4 and TRBJ2-7, with 7 bases identical to TRBD1. V was clipped by 0 bases and J by 2 bases; unmatched bases: 5. CDR3 length: 15 residues. The germline V gene has CDR1 SGHNT and CDR2 YYREEE (reference sequence). Here the CDR3 DNA reads TGTGCCAGCAGCTTGGACGGGACAGAGGCCTACGAGCAGTACTTC. As protein: CASSLDGTEAYEQYF.

The rearrangement uses TRBV28 and TRBJ2-5; tentative D call: TRBD2 (6 bases). CDR1 and CDR2 (germline): MDHEN, SYDVKM. V was clipped by 0 bases and J by 4 bases, with 9 bases between them. CDR3 size: 14 residues. CDR3 sequence reads: CASSLWGGGETQYF. Written as DNA, the CDR3 is TGTGCCAGCAGTTTATGGGGGGGAGGAGAGACCCAGTACTTC. Full variable domain (missing parts from reference TRBV28 and TRBJ2-5): DVKVTQSSRYLVKRTGEKVFLECVQDMDHENMFWYRQDPGLGLRLIYFSYDVKMKEKGDIPEGYSVSREKKERFSLILESASTNQTSMYLCASSLWGGGETQYFGPGTRLLVL.

As DNA, the CDR3 is TGTGCCAGCAGCTTAGGGGCAGGGGGCAGCAATCAGCCCCAGCATTTT. Amino acids: CASSLGAGGSNQPQHF. The gene calls are TRBV7-9 and TRBJ1-5, with 8 bases aligning to TRBD1. V was pared by 1 base and J by 1 base, with 3 bases of the junction left unmatched. The length of the CDR3 is 16 residues. In germline, CDR1 is SEHNR, CDR2 FQNEAQ (reference sequence).

The gene calls are TRBV27 and TRBJ2-1; 7 bases line up with TRBD1. CDR3 length: 17 amino acids. CDR1 MNHEY and CDR2 SMNVEV come from the germline V gene (reference sequence). V dropped 2 bases and J dropped 8; count of bases not matched to a gene: 15. The DNA for the CDR3 is TGTGCCAGCAGTTTAGGGTCCGGGACAGTGGGTTTCGATGAGCAGTTCTTC. Translating it yields CASSLGSGTVGFDEQFF.

The CDR3 is CATQSSGNTIYF. The CDR3 nucleotides read TGTGCCACCCAGAGCTCTGGAAACACCATATATTTT. The V gene is TRBV12-3 or TRBV12-4, the J gene TRBJ1-3; D gene ambiguous. The CDR3 is made up of 12 amino acids. Trimming left V 10 bases short and J 0 bases short, with 7 bases between.

V gene TRBV3-1 (or the pseudogene TRBV3-2) combines with J gene TRBJ1-1; D may be TRBD1 (5 bases). V lost 0 bases and J 5 bases, leaving 13 bases between the germline ends. This CDR3 contains 15 residues. Germline lookup yields CDR1 LGHDT and CDR2 YNNKEL (reference sequence). CDR3 DNA sequence: TGTGCCAGCAGCCAAGACCTGTCAGGGAGGACTGAAGCTTTCTTT. Translated, it gives CASSQDLSGRTEAFF.

This clone was picked up one time. The V and J genes are TRBV6-5 and TRBJ1-4; a weak D match, TRBD1 (6 bases). Trimming stripped 3 bases from V and 8 bases from J, with 16 bases between. The CDR3 covers 15 residues. CDR1 and CDR2 (germline): MNHEY, SVGAGI. The CDR3 coding sequence is TGTGCCAGCAGTTATAGTCGGCAGGGGACGGAAAAACTGTTTTTT. Translation gives CASSYSRQGTEKLFF.

The chain uses TRBV4-2 and TRBJ1-5, with TRBD1 identical over 9 bases. The CDR3 has 15 amino acids. Losses at the gene ends were 0 bases for V and 7 bases for J; bases not matched to a gene: 4. Germline V CDR1 and CDR2: LGHNA, YNFKEQ. CDR3 sequence reads: CASSQEGQGQQPQHF. The DNA of the CDR3 is TGTGCCAGCAGCCAAGAAGGACAGGGGCAACAGCCCCAGCATTTT.

The V call is TRBV7-8, the J call TRBJ2-7; 10 bases are a match to TRBD1. Germline CDR1 and CDR2: SGHVS and FQNEAQ. The V and J ends lost 6 bases and 4 bases, in that order; junction bases with no gene match: 6. The CDR3 spans 14 residues. CDR3 in amino acids: CASRGQGSWYEQYF. CDR3 sequence (DNA): TGTGCCAGCAGGGGACAGGGGTCCTGGTACGAGCAGTACTTC.